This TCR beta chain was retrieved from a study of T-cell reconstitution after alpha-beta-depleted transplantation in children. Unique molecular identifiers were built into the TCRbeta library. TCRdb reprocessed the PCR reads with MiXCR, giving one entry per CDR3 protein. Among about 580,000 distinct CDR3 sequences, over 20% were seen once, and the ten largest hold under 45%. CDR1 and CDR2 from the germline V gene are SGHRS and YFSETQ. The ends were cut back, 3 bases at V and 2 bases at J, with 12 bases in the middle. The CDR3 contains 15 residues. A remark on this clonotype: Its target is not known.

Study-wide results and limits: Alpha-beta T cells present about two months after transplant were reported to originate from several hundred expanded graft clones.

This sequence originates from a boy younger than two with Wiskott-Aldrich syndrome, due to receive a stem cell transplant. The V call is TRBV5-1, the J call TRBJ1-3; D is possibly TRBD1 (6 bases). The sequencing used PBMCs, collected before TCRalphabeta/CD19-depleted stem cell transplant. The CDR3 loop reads CASSWKTGTGNTIYF. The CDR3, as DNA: TGCGCCAGCAGCTGGAAGACAGGAACTGGAAACACCATATATTTT. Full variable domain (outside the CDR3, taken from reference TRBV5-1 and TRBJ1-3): KAGVTQTPRYLIKTRGQQVTLSCSPISGHRSVSWYQQTPGQGLQFLFEYFSETQRNKGNFPGRFSGRQFSNSRSEMNVSTLELGDSALYLCASSWKTGTGNTIYFGEGSWLTVV.